This entry is about one T cell receptor beta chain. The entry originates in a study of PD-1 blockade in classical Hodgkin lymphoma. Every patient had relapsed following autologous stem cell transplantation, and cohorts differed in brentuximab vedotin exposure. Trimming removed 6 bases at V and 0 bases at J, with 17 bases between. Germline CDR1 is WSHSY and CDR2 is SAAADI. The CDR3 loop spans 16 amino acids. Profiling relied on immunoSEQ multiplex PCR, and the TCRdb table lists in-frame clones only, not all of them. The sample carries some 63,000 clones, 90% recorded once. The receptor was derived from a human donor with classical Hodgkin lymphoma. The chain carries TRBV10-2 and TRBJ1-2, with D perhaps TRBD1 (5 bases). This sample comprised peripheral blood mononuclear cells (PBMCs), obtained at baseline. In DNA form, the CDR3 reads TGCGCCAGCAGCGAAAGCCGGGACGGCACTAACTATGGCTACACCTTC. It encodes CASSESRDGTNYGYTF.